Each of the 5 T cell receptor beta chains below was sequenced from the same sample in a study of T cell changes during pregnancy in multiple sclerosis (dated 2019 in TCRdb). Libraries were prepared through the immunoSEQ multiplex PCR assay. Sourced from immuneACCESS, this table was stored by TCRdb with only in-frame sequences that have V and J called. A share of the clones is absent; for the studies checked, an unresolved V gene accounts for under half, and the remainder has no known explanation. The sample data list about 22,000 clones, and 75% to 95% of these were observed just once. The leading ten clones occupy 0.6% to 0.85% of the sample. Specimen: CD4+ T cells from peripheral blood mononuclear cells, collected in the third trimester of pregnancy. The source is a female donor with multiple sclerosis, enrolled in a pregnancy study.

The chain links TRBV6-1 to TRBJ2-5; no reliable D call. The CDR3 has 15 amino acids. V was shortened by 0 bases and J by 5 bases, with 13 bases between the two germline ends. Germline CDR1 and CDR2: MNHNS and SASEGT. The CDR3 sequence: CASSEALVSVETQYF. The CDR3 coding sequence is TGTGCCAGCAGTGAAGCGTTGGTGTCAGTCGAGACCCAGTACTTC.

The chain employs TRBV28 and TRBJ1-2; a possible D gene is TRBD1 (5 bases). Trimming stripped 1 base from V and 8 bases from J, with 8 bases between. Germline V gives CDR1 MDHEN, CDR2 SYDVKM. CDR3 length equals 12 residues. This chain's CDR3 is CASSLLGGGYTF. CDR3 sequence (DNA): TGTGCCAGCAGTTTATTGGGGGGGGGCTACACCTTC.

V gene TRBV18 combines with J gene TRBJ1-4; 9 positions match TRBD1. This CDR3 comprises 13 residues. CDR1 is KGHSH, CDR2 LQKENI, per germline. The V segment lost 8 bases and the J segment 7 bases; nucleotides outside the gene matches: 5. The CDR3 is CASRRDRVEKLFF. CDR3 in DNA: TGTGCCAGCCGCCGGGACAGGGTTGAAAAACTGTTTTTT.

The genes are TRBV25-1 and TRBJ1-1; TRBD1 is a possible D gene (5 bases). Germline loops: CDR1 MGHDK, CDR2 SYGVNS. This CDR3 spans 16 amino acids. Trimming pared 3 bases from V and 3 bases from J, leaving 17 bases between. This CDR3 reads CASSDPARDLDTEAFF. The CDR3 DNA reads as TGTGCCAGCAGTGACCCCGCCAGGGACTTGGACACTGAAGCTTTCTTT. Full variable domain (missing parts from reference TRBV25-1 and TRBJ1-1): EADIYQTPRYLVIGTGKKITLECSQTMGHDKMYWYQQDPGMELHLIHYSYGVNSTEKGDLSSESTVSRIRTEHFPLTLESARPSHTSQYLCASSDPARDLDTEAFFGQGTRLTVV.

V is TRBV10-2 and J is TRBJ1-1; D might be TRBD1 (6 bases). Germline V gene sequence: CDR1 WSHSY, CDR2 SAAADI. The CDR3 length is 13 residues. V dropped 8 bases and J dropped 7 bases, with 17 bases sitting between them. Written as DNA, the CDR3 is TGCGCCAGCTCCTCCCAGGGGAGCAGTGAAGCTTTCTTT. Protein product: CASSSQGSSEAFF.